The 28 T cell receptor beta chains given below trace back to one sample, sequenced in a study of graft-versus-host responses after intestinal transplantation. Profiling relied on immunoSEQ multiplex PCR, and the TCRdb table lists in-frame clones only, not all of them. The table has more than 65,000 clones, over 75% seen once. Their antigens are not known. Here the sequenced sample was unstimulated CD4+ T cells sorted from spleen or lymph node cells, taken before transplant. The receptors originated from a human donor who was the organ donor for an intestinal transplant.

This clone appeared once. The chain carries TRBV18 and TRBJ2-7; D may be TRBD1 (6 bases). Germline-derived CDR1 and CDR2 are KGHSH and LQKENI. CDR3 length: 14 residues. V was shortened by 6 bases and J by 1 base, with 13 bases between the two germline ends. CDR3 DNA: TGTGCCAGCTCTCAACACAGGGATTCCTACGAGCAGTACGTC. Translation gives CASSQHRDSYEQYV.

This chain links TRBV2 with TRBJ1-6, with 11 bases that match TRBD1. Per the germline V gene, CDR1 is SNHLY and CDR2 is FYNNEI. This CDR3 region has 15 residues. Losses at the gene ends were 5 bases for V and 9 bases for J; bases not matched to a gene: 6. The CDR3 protein is CASSTDRGLSSPLHF. DNA for the CDR3: TGTGCCAGCAGTACGGACAGGGGGCTTAGTTCACCCCTCCACTTT. Drawing the rest from reference TRBV2 and TRBJ1-6, the complete variable domain is EPEVTQTPSHQVTQMGQEVILRCVPISNHLYFYWYRQILGQKVEFLVSFYNNEISEKSEIFDDQFSVERPDGSNFTLKIRSTKLEDSAMYFCASSTDRGLSSPLHFGNGTRLTVT.

Here the CDR3 DNA reads TGTGCCAGCAGCCCCTCAATAACGACAGGGGGAGGAACCTACGAGCAGTACGTC. Protein product: CASSPSITTGGGTYEQYV. The gene calls are TRBV2 and TRBJ2-7, with TRBD1 identical over 9 bases. Per the germline V gene, CDR1 is SNHLY and CDR2 is FYNNEI. V was pared by 6 bases and J by 2 bases, with 17 bases of the junction left unmatched. The CDR3 sequence is 18 residues long.

The V gene is TRBV4-1, the J gene TRBJ1-1; TRBD1 is a possible D gene (6 bases). This CDR3 has 15 residues. Trimming pared 7 bases from V and 2 bases from J, leaving 17 bases between. CDR1 and CDR2 (germline): MGHRA, YSYEKL. The CDR3 DNA reads TGCGCCAGCACACAGGGCCCGAACCAAAACACTGAAGCTTTCTTT. Translating gives CASTQGPNQNTEAFF.

The CDR3 DNA reads as TGTGCCAGCAGCCGACCCGGACAGCACTCTGGAAACACCATATATTTT. It translates to CASSRPGQHSGNTIYF. The chain links TRBV7-2 to TRBJ1-3; a weak D match, TRBD1 (6 bases). Looked up from germline, CDR1 is SGHTA and CDR2 is FQGNSA. The CDR3 is 16 residues long. Trimming removed 5 bases at V and 0 bases at J, with 14 bases between.

The chain couples TRBV4-1 to TRBJ1-1; maybe TRBD1 (6 bases). V was cut by 4 bases and J by 2 bases, with 17 bases left in between. This CDR3 contains 16 residues. Germline V gene data show CDR1 as MGHRA and CDR2 as YSYEKL. The CDR3 DNA is TGCGCCAGCAGCCCGCTCACGGTGACAGGAAACACTGAAGCTTTCTTT. This sequence encodes CASSPLTVTGNTEAFF.

The gene calls are TRBV11-2 and TRBJ1-2; 8 positions agree with TRBD1. The CDR3 extends over 16 amino acids. Germline-derived CDR1 and CDR2 are SGHAT and FQNNGV. The trim removed 1 base at V and 7 bases at J, leaving 11 bases unmatched. The CDR3 region has the DNA TGTGCCAGCAGCTTAGTTTCTCGTCAGGGGGCTCTTGGCTACACCTTC. It codes for CASSLVSRQGALGYTF.

The V and J genes are TRBV7-8 and TRBJ1-2; D is possibly TRBD1 (5 bases). Germline loops: CDR1 SGHVS, CDR2 FQNEAQ. The CDR3 is 15 residues long. V lost 5 bases to trimming and J lost 4 bases, with 17 bases between them. This chain's CDR3 is CASSVGGEAPYGYTF. CDR3 DNA: TGTGCCAGCAGCGTGGGGGGTGAGGCCCCCTATGGCTACACCTTC. Supplemented by reference TRBV7-8 and TRBJ1-2, the full variable domain reads GAGVSQSPRYKVAKRGQDVALRCDPISGHVSLFWYQQALGQGPEFLTYFQNEAQLDKSGLPSDRFFAERPEGSVSTLKIQRTQQEDSAVYLCASSVGGEAPYGYTFGSGTRLTVV.

This clone was recorded only once. The chain is built from TRBV28 and TRBJ2-5, with 9 bases matching TRBD2. CDR3 length: 18 amino acids. Trimming took 3 bases from V and 5 from J; bases not matched to a gene: 16. The germline V gene has CDR1 MDHEN and CDR2 SYDVKM. CDR3 region: CASSFPQGLAIYGETQYF. The DNA of the CDR3 is TGTGCCAGCAGTTTTCCCCAGGGACTAGCTATCTATGGGGAGACCCAGTACTTC.

The chain combines TRBV29-1 with TRBJ2-5; the match to TRBD1 covers 9 bases. This CDR3 is built from 12 residues. Per germline, CDR1 SQVTM and CDR2 ANQGSEA. Trimming at V came to 3 bases and at J to 4 bases, leaving 0 bases not matched to a gene. CDR3 DNA: TGCAGCGTTGAGGACAGGGGAGAGACCCAGTACTTC. This gives the protein CSVEDRGETQYF.

The CDR3 protein is CASSEGVAETYNEQFF. CDR3 sequence (DNA): TGTGCCAGCAGTGAAGGTGTAGCGGAAACCTACAATGAGCAGTTCTTC. This chain joins TRBV6-1 and TRBJ2-1; tentatively, D is TRBD2 (6 bases). From germline, CDR1 is MNHNS and CDR2 SASEGT. The CDR3 loop spans 16 amino acids. V was trimmed by 1 base and J by 2 bases, leaving 12 bases between them.

This sequence joins TRBV6-7 and TRBJ1-4; TRBD1 agrees at 10 bases. TRBV6-7 is known as an ORF, though its function is uncertain. The CDR3 contains 17 residues. With 7 bases clipped from V and 5 bases from J, the junction kept 13 bases outside the gene matches. The DNA for the CDR3 is TGTGCCAGCACCTATATTTCGGACAGGGGGGGGAATGAAAAACTGTTTTTT. It is translated as CASTYISDRGGNEKLFF.

This clone showed up just a few times. CDR3: CASSPIQGFNSGNTIYF. For the CDR3, the DNA is TGTGCCAGCTCACCGATACAGGGGTTCAACTCTGGAAACACCATATATTTT. The rearrangement links TRBV18 to TRBJ1-3, with TRBD1 matching 7 bases. Germline CDR1 KGHSH, CDR2 LQKENI. Trimming at V came to 3 bases and at J to 0 bases, leaving 8 bases not matched to a gene. The CDR3 sequence is 17 residues long.

This rearrangement joins TRBV5-1 to TRBJ2-5; D is unresolved. The V and J ends lost 2 bases and 4 bases respectively, with 9 bases between them. CDR3 length: 13 amino acids. The V gene's germline CDR1 is SGHRS and CDR2 YFSETQ. This chain's CDR3 is CASSFQSGETQYF. CDR3 in DNA: TGCGCCAGCAGCTTTCAATCAGGAGAGACCCAGTACTTC.

V is TRBV5-1 and J is TRBJ2-1; no reliable D call. CDR3 length: 14 amino acids. V shed 4 bases and J shed 6 bases, with 14 bases lying between them. CDR1 SGHRS and CDR2 YFSETQ come from the germline V gene. CDR3 in DNA: TGCGCCAGCAGCGATCAGCGAAAGCTCAATGAGCAGTTCTTC. It codes for CASSDQRKLNEQFF.

This clone was recorded only once. CDR3 DNA: TGTGCCAGCAGTATGACAGGGTTGTACTATGGCTACACCTTC. As protein: CASSMTGLYYGYTF. The chain carries TRBV27 and TRBJ1-2, with TRBD1 matching over 7 bases. Unmatched junction bases numbered 6, after V lost 5 bases and J lost 3 bases. Germline V lookup: CDR1 MNHEY, CDR2 SMNVEV (reference sequence). The CDR3 has 14 amino acids.

The chain recombines TRBV6-6 with TRBJ1-6, with TRBD1 matching over 9 bases. The V gene end was trimmed by 6 bases and the J gene end by 8 bases; junction bases not matched to a gene: 5. The CDR3 covers 14 residues. CDR1 and CDR2 from the germline V gene are MNHNY and SVGAGI (reference sequence). The CDR3, as DNA: TGTGCCAGCAGCCTAGACAGGGGGGATTCACCCCTCCACTTT. It encodes CASSLDRGDSPLHF.

The chain couples TRBV5-1 to TRBJ2-7; 10 nucleotides agree with TRBD1. The CDR3 runs 15 residues. The ends lost 2 bases at V and 2 bases at J; junction bases unmatched: 4. Germline V lookup: CDR1 SGHRS, CDR2 YFSETQ. CDR3 in DNA: TGCGCCAGCAGCTTAGGACAGGGGGACACCTACGAGCAGTACGTC. Its protein product is CASSLGQGDTYEQYV.

This chain joins TRBV6-1 and TRBJ1-4, with 9 bases aligning to TRBD1. Germline values: CDR1 MNHNS, CDR2 SASEGT. V was pared by 6 bases and J by 5 bases, with 7 bases of the junction left unmatched. The CDR3 is 15 amino acids. CDR3 protein: CASRTGGVKNEKLFF. The DNA of the CDR3 is TGTGCCAGCAGGACAGGGGGGGTAAAGAATGAAAAACTGTTTTTT.

This chain joins TRBV5-6 and TRBJ2-1; the match to TRBD2 covers 8 bases. Germline V CDR1 and CDR2: SGHDT, YYEEEE. The CDR3 runs 15 residues. The J segment lost 1 base and the V segment lost 4 bases, leaving 4 bases of the junction unmatched. In DNA form, the CDR3 reads TGTGCCAGCAGCCGGGAGGGCCTTTCCTACAATGAGCAGTTCTTC. This encodes CASSREGLSYNEQFF.

The rearrangement links TRBV11-3 to TRBJ2-5; no reliable D call. This CDR3 has 15 residues. Germline-derived CDR1 and CDR2 are SGHNT and YENEEA. V lost 1 base and J 5 bases, leaving 14 bases between the germline ends. For the CDR3, the DNA is TGTGCCAGCAGCTTAGGTGTGCAGGCCATGGAGACCCAGTACTTC. This encodes CASSLGVQAMETQYF.

This chain joins TRBV5-1 and TRBJ2-3; possible D gene TRBD2, 7 bases. Germline V CDR1 and CDR2: SGHRS, YFSETQ. V lost 5 bases to trimming and J lost 2 bases, with 18 bases between them. The CDR3 runs 16 residues. The CDR3 DNA reads TGCGCCAGCAGGTTAGGGGGGGCAGGTGACACAGATACGCAGTATTTT. This translates into CASRLGGAGDTDTQYF.

In its sample, this clone was seen once. V usage is TRBV10-3 and J usage is TRBJ2-1; D call uncertain. Germline loops: CDR1 ENHRY, CDR2 SYGVKD. CDR3 length: 12 amino acids. V was cut by 4 bases and J by 6 bases, with 7 bases left in between. For the CDR3, the DNA is TGTGCCATCAGTGGAAGTAGCAATGAGCAGTTCTTC. Its protein is CAISGSSNEQFF.

Remarks on this clone: At one end the junction does not follow the germline gene, possibly because of a read error. V usage is TRBV7-7 and J usage is TRBJ2-5, with 9 positions matching TRBD1. The CDR3 is 15 amino acids. CDR1 is SSHAT and CDR2 is FNYEAQ in the germline V gene (reference sequence). The CDR3 DNA follows: TGTGCTAGCAGCTTCGGACAGGGGTTGCAAGAGACCCAGTACTTC. Protein product: CASSFGQGLQETQYF.

This chain links TRBV6-5 with TRBJ1-4, with D perhaps matching TRBD1 (6 bases). The CDR3 length is 15 residues. Germline CDR1 and CDR2: MNHEY and SVGAGI. V lost 6 bases and J 7 bases, leaving 18 bases between the germline ends. The CDR3 bases are TGTGCCAGCAGCCCAGGTGGGACACTTGCTGAAAAACTGTTTTTT. Residues: CASSPGGTLAEKLFF.

The CDR3 spells CASRDRGGNTIYF. CDR3 DNA: TGTGCCAGTAGGGACAGGGGTGGAAACACCATATATTTT. This rearrangement joins TRBV19 to TRBJ1-3; 9 nucleotides align to TRBD1. With 6 bases clipped from V and 3 bases from J, the junction kept 0 bases outside the gene matches. CDR3 length: 13 residues. Germline CDR1 and CDR2: LNHDA and SQIVND (reference sequence).

This chain uses TRBV11-2 with TRBJ2-5, with 15 nucleotides matching TRBD2. Germline-derived CDR1 and CDR2 are SGHAT and FQNNGV. CDR3 length: 18 amino acids. V shed 1 base, J shed 2 bases, and the junction held 5 bases outside the gene matches. This CDR3 is CASSLGGLAGGNQETQYF. The CDR3 coding sequence is TGTGCCAGCAGCTTAGGGGGACTAGCGGGGGGCAATCAAGAGACCCAGTACTTC.

The V and J genes are TRBV19 and TRBJ2-1; 12 positions agree with TRBD2. Trimming removed 5 bases from V and 0 bases from J; junction bases left unmatched: 11. This CDR3 has 19 residues. In germline, CDR1 is LNHDA, CDR2 SQIVND (reference sequence). The CDR3: CASSPLGKTSGGSYNEQFF. CDR3 in DNA: TGTGCCAGTAGTCCATTAGGGAAGACTAGCGGGGGCTCCTACAATGAGCAGTTCTTC.